This T cell receptor beta chain was identified in a study of cytomegalovirus exposure and HLA in healthy donors. CDR1 and CDR2 (germline): MNHEY, SMNVEV (reference sequence). The ends were cut back, 6 bases at V and 5 bases at J, with 7 bases in the middle. CDR3 length: 11 amino acids. The PCR contained 60 Vbeta and 13 Jbeta primers. Produced via immunoSEQ multiplex PCR; TCRdb's table is partial and in-frame only. The data hold over 130,000 clones, with over 75% observed a single time. V usage is TRBV27 and J usage is TRBJ2-5; unclear D gene. Sequencing was carried out using PBMCs. This TCR derives from a female donor in good health and CMV-seronegative. The CDR3 sequence is CASRAWETQYF. CDR3 DNA sequence: TGTGCCAGCAGGGCTTGGGAGACCCAGTACTTC.